This T cell receptor beta chain derives from a study of shared clonotypes between healthy human individuals. The CDR3 spans 15 residues. From germline, CDR1 is SGDLS and CDR2 YYNGEE. J gave up 3 bases and V 4 bases, and 10 bases lay outside the gene matches. In this sample, this clone turned up once. Sequencing used immunoSEQ multiplex PCR; TCRdb keeps in-frame clones, though not all of them. Among about 2.1 million clones, 85% to 95% were seen once, and the ten largest hold more than 1.5%. Positive CCR7 selection of CD45RO-negative cells yielded the naive CD8 cells, and terminally differentiated effector memory CD45RA+ cells were excluded.

This chain joins TRBV9 and TRBJ2-7; 7 positions agree with TRBD1. The TCR was taken from a man younger than 35 in good health. Some clones in this sample may be carry-over from other donors' samples. Sequencing input: naive CD8+ T cells from PBMCs. The CDR3 sequence is CASSSHGTASYEQYF. DNA for the CDR3: TGTGCCAGCAGCTCACACGGGACAGCCAGCTACGAGCAGTACTTC.